The clone carrying this T cell receptor (beta chain) was counted at least ten times. The antigen remains undetermined. Since a much larger clone is just one base distant, this may be a read error. These data belong to a study of metastatic and nonmetastatic thyroid tumors. Study-level information: Malignant and benign thyroid patients had repertoires compared in peripheral blood and tumor or nodule tissue. Study-wide points: According to reports, the diversity of TCR beta was significantly higher in malignant thyroid tumors than in benign nodules, and this held in both blood and tumor samples.

Source study methods: The authors used CDR3 differences across clinicopathological groups to build a distant-metastasis classifier for papillary thyroid cancer. MiXCR was used by TCRdb to re-call the PCR reads. TCRdb's processing, not the authors' own work, is the source of the V and J calls. The data show some 25,000 clones, with 20% to 25% seen just once and roughly a quarter held by the top ten. The CDR3 has 14 residues. Germline V lookup: CDR1 MGHRA, CDR2 YSYEKL. There were no patients who had received any treatment before thyroid surgery. The sample taken for sequencing was blood. The receptor's source is a male donor with papillary thyroid cancer or a benign thyroid nodule (not recorded which). Some clones in this sample may be carry-over from other donors' samples. The V and J genes are TRBV4-1 and TRBJ1-1, with 9 nucleotides matching TRBD1. The CDR3 DNA sequence: TGCGTCAGCAGCCCCCGGGGACAGGGCAACGAAGCTTTCTTT. Its protein product is CVSSPRGQGNEAFF.